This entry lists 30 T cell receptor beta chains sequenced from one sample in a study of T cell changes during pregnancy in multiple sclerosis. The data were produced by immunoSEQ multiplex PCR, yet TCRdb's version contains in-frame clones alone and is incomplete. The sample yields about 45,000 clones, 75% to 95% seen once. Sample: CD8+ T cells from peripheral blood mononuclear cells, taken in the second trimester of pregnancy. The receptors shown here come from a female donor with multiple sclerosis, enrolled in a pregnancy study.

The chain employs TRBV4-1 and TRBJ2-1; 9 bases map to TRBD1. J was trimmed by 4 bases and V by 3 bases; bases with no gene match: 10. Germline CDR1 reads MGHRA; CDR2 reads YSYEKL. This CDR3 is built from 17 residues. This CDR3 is CASSQSTGGNFYNEQFF. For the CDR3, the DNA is TGCGCCAGCAGCCAGTCGACAGGGGGGAACTTTTACAATGAGCAGTTCTTC.

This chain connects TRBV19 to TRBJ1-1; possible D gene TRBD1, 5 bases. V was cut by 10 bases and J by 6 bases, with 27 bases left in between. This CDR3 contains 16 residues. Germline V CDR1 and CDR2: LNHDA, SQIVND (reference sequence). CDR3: CATLPRVGRENPEAFF. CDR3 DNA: TGTGCCACCCTTCCTCGGGTGGGCAGGGAAAACCCTGAAGCTTTCTTT.

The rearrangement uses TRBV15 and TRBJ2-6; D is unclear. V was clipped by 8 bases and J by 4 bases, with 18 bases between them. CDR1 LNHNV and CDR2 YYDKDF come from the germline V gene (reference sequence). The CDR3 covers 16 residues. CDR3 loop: CATLIRPNGGANVLTF. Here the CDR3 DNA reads TGTGCCACCCTGATTCGACCCAACGGGGGGGCCAACGTCCTGACTTTC.

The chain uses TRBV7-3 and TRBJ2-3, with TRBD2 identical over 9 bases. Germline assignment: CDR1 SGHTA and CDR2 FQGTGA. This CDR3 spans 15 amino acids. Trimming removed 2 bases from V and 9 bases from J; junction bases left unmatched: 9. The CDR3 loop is CASSLGLASDSTQYF. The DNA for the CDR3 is TGTGCCAGCAGCTTAGGACTAGCGTCAGATTCGACGCAGTATTTT.

The CDR3 region is CASSWGDQPQHF. As DNA, the CDR3 is TGTGCCAGCAGCTGGGGGGATCAGCCCCAGCATTTT. This chain connects TRBV5-4 to TRBJ1-5; TRBD1 is a possible D gene (5 bases). The ends were cut back, 3 bases at V and 5 bases at J, with 6 bases in the middle. Germline V gene lookup returns CDR1 SGHNT and CDR2 YYREEE (reference sequence). This CDR3 region has 12 residues.

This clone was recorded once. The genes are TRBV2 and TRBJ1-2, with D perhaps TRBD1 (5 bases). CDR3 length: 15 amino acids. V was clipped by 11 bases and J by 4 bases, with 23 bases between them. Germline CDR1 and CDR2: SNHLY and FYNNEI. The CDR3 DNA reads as TGTGCCGCCCCGGGCGGGGCAGGGAATGGCTATGGCTACACCTTC. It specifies CAAPGGAGNGYGYTF.

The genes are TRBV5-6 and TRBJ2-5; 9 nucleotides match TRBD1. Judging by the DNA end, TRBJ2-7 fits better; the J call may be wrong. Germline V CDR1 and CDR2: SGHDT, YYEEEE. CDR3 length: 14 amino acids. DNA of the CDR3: TGTGCCAGCAGCTTGGGGACAGGGGTTTACGAGCAGTACTTC. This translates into CASSLGTGVYEQYF.

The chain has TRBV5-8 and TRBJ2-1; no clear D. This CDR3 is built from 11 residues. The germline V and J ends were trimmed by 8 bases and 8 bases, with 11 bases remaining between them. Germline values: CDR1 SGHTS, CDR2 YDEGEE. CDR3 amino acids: CASRAIDEQFF. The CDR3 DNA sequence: TGTGCCAGTCGAGCAATAGATGAGCAGTTCTTC. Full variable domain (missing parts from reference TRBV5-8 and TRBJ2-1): EAGVTQSPTHLIKTRGQQATLRCSPISGHTSVYWYQQALGLGLQFLLWYDEGEERNRGNFPPRFSGRQFPNYSSELNVNALELEDSALYLCASRAIDEQFFGPGTRLTVL.

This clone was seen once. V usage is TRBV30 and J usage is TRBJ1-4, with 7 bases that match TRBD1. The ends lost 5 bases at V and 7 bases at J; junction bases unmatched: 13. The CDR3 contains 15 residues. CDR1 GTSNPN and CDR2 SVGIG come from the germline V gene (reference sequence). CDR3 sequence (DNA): TGTGCCTGGGCCGCTACGGACAGGCTCGGTGAAAAACTGTTTTTT. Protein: CAWAATDRLGEKLFF.

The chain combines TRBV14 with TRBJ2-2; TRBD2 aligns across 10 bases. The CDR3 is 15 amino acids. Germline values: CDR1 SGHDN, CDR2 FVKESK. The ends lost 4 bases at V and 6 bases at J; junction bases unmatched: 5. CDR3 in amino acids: CASSPAGGPPGELFF. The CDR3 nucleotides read TGTGCCAGCAGCCCAGCGGGGGGGCCCCCCGGGGAGCTGTTTTTT.

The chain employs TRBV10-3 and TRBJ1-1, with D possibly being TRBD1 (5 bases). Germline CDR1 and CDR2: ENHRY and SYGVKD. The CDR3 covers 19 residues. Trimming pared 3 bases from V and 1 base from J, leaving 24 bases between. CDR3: CAISEFPGDARLANTEAFF. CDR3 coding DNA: TGTGCCATCAGTGAATTTCCGGGGGACGCGCGTTTGGCGAACACTGAAGCTTTCTTT.

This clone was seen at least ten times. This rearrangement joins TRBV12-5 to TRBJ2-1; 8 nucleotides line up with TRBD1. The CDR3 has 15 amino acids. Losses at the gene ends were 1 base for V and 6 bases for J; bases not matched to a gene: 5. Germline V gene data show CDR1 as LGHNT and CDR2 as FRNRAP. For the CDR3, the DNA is TGTGCTAGTGGTTTGGGGCAGGGGGCAGTCAATGAGCAGTTCTTC. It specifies CASGLGQGAVNEQFF.

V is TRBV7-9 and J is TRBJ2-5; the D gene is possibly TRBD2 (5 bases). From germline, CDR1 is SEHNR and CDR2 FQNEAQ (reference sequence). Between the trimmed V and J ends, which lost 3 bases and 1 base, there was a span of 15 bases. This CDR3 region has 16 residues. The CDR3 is CASSFISEGFQETQYF. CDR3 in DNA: TGTGCCAGCAGCTTTATCAGCGAGGGCTTCCAAGAGACCCAGTACTTC.

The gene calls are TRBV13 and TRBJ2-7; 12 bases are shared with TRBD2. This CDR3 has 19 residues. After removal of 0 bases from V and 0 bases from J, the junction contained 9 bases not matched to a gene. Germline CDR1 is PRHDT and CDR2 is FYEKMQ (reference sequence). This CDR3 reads CASSLGLGLAGGLSYEQYF. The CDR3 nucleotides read TGTGCCAGCAGCTTAGGCCTTGGGCTAGCGGGGGGGCTCTCCTACGAGCAGTACTTC.

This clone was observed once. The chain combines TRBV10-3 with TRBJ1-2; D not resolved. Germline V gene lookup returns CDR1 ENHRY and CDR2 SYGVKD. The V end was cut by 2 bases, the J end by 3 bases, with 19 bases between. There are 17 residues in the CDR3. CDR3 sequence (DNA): TGTGCCATCAGTGAGAAAAGGGATATCGGGGTCTACTATGGCTACACCTTC. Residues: CAISEKRDIGVYYGYTF.

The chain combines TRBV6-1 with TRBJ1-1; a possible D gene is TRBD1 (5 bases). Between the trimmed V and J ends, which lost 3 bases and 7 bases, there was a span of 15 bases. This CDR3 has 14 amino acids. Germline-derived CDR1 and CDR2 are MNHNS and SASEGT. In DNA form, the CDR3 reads TGTGCCAGCAGTGATGGCGGGGCAGCCCATGAAGCTTTCTTT. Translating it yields CASSDGGAAHEAFF.

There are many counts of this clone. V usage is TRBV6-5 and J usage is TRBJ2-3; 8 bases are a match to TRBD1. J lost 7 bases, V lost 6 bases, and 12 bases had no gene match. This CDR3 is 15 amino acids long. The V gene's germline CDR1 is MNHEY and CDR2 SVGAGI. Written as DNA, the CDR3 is TGTGCCAGCAGGACCCAGGGGGCCCCTCTCAATACGCAGTATTTT. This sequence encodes CASRTQGAPLNTQYF.

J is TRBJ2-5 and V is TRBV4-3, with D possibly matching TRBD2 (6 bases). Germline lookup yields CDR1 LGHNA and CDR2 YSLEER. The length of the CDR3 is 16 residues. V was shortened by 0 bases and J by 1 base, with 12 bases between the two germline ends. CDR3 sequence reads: CASSQDGAGSQETQYF. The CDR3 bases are TGCGCCAGCAGCCAAGATGGGGCGGGGAGCCAAGAGACCCAGTACTTC.

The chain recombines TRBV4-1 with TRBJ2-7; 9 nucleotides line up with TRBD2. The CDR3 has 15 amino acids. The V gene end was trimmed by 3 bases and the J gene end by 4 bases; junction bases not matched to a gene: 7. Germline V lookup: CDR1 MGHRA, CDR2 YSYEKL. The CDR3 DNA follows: TGCGCCAGCAGCCAGATTAGCGGGGGAGGATACGAGCAGTACTTC. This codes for CASSQISGGGYEQYF.

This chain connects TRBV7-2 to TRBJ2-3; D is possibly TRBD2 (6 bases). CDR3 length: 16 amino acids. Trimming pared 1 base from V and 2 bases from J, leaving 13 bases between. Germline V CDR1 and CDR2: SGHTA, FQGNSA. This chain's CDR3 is CASSLGTTTNTDTQYF. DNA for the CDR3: TGTGCCAGCAGCTTAGGGACTACCACCAACACAGATACGCAGTATTTT.

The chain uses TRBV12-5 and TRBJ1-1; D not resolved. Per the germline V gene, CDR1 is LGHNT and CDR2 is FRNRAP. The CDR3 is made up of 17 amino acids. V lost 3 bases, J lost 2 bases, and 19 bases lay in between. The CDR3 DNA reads TGTGCTAGTGGTTTTCTCACGGCGGGCACGGAAAACACTGAAGCTTTCTTT. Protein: CASGFLTAGTENTEAFF.

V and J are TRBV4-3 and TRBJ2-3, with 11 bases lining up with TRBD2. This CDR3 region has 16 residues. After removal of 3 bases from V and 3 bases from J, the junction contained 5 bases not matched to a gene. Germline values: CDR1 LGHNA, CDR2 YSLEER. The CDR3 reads CASSHLRTSGTDTQYF. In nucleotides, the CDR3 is TGCGCCAGCAGCCACTTAAGGACTAGCGGGACAGATACGCAGTATTTT.

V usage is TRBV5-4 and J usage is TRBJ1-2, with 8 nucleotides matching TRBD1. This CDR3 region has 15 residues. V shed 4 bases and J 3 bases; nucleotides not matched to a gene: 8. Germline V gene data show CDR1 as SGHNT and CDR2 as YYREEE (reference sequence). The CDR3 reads CASSGQPDRDYGYTF. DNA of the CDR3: TGTGCCAGCAGCGGTCAACCGGACAGGGACTATGGCTACACCTTC.

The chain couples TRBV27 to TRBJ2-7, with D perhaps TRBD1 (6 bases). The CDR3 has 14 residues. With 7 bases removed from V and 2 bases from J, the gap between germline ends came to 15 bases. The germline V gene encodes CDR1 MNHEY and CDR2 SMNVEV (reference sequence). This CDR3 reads CASNQQGRTYEQYF. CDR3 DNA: TGTGCCAGCAACCAACAGGGAAGGACCTACGAGCAGTACTTC.

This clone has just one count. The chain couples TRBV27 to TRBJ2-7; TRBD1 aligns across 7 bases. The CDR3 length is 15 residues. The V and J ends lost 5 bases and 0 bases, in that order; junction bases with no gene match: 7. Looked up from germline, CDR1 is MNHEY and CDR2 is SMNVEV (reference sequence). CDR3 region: CASSNDRVGSYEQYF. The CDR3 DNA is TGTGCCAGCAGTAACGACAGGGTTGGCTCCTACGAGCAGTACTTC.

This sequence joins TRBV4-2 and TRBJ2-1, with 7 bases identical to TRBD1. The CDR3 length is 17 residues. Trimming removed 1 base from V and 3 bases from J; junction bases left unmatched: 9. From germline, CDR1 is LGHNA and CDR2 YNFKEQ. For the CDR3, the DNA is TGTGCCAGCAGCCAAGTTCGACAGGGCCCCATCTACAATGAGCAGTTCTTC. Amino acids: CASSQVRQGPIYNEQFF.

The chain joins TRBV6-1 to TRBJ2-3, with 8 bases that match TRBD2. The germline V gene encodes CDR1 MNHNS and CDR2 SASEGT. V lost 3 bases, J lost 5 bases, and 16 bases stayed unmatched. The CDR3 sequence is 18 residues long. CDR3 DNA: TGTGCCAGCAGTGATGCTCTCGAAGGCGGGGGGCGAAGAGATACGCAGTATTTT. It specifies CASSDALEGGGRRDTQYF.

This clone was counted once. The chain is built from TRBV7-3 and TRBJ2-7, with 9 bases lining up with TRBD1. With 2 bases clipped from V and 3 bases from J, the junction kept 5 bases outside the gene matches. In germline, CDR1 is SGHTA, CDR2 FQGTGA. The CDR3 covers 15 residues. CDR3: CASSLDRGTVYEQYF. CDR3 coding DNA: TGTGCCAGCAGCTTAGACAGGGGGACAGTCTACGAGCAGTACTTC.

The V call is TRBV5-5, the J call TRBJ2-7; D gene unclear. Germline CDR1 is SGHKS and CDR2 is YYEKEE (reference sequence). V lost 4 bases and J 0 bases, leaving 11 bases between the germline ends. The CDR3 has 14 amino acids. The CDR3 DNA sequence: TGTGCCAGCAGCCTTTGGTCGAGCTCCTACGAGCAGTACTTC. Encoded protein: CASSLWSSSYEQYF.

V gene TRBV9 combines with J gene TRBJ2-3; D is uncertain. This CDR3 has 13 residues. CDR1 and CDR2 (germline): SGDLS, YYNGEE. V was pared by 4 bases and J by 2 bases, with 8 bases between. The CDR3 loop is CASSQLNTDTQYF. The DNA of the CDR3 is TGTGCCAGCAGCCAACTTAACACAGATACGCAGTATTTT.